This T cell receptor beta chain derives from a study of blood T cells in healthy people across ages. Study in general: Per every two T cells, about one barcoded beta molecule was captured by template switching.

To note about this clonotype: Its antigen is currently unknown.

V was pared by 6 bases and J by 6 bases, with 14 bases between. Germline V gene lookup returns CDR1 LGHNA and CDR2 YSLEER. This CDR3 spans 13 amino acids. Together with a sample-barcoded 5' primer, a J-beta primer mix was included in a second PCR lasting about 6 to 11 cycles. Each of the cDNA molecules was tagged by a template-switch adaptor with 12 random nucleotides. Every sample returned 2.5 million or more CDR3-containing paired-end reads. TCRdb used MiXCR to reprocess the 5' RACE reads, holding one entry per CDR3 protein. The sample holds fewer than 900,000 distinct CDR3 sequences, more than 40% seen once. The study's findings and limits: Across samples, TCR beta diversity tracked strongly with naive T cell percentage.

Sample: blood. The chain is built from TRBV4-3 and TRBJ1-2; D perhaps matches TRBD1 (5 bases). The sequence came from a woman aged 55-69 years in good health. In DNA form, the CDR3 reads TGCGCCAGCAGTCCCGGGGCAACCCATGGCTACACCTTC. Its protein product is CASSPGATHGYTF.